These 14 T cell receptor beta chains originate from one sample sequenced in a study of T-cell reconstitution after alpha-beta-depleted transplantation in children. Unique molecular identifiers were incorporated during preparation of the TCRbeta library. TCRdb analysed the PCR reads with MiXCR anew, one entry per CDR3 protein. The sample carries more than 200,000 distinct CDR3 sequences, approximately 8% recorded once. This sample comprised PBMCs, mostly from graft donor cells, obtained 360 days after TCRalphabeta/CD19-depleted stem cell transplant. These receptors originate from a male patient under 10 years old who had a stem cell transplant for acute myeloid leukemia, so the T cells may come from the graft donor.

A few counts support this clonotype. This chain joins TRBV2 and TRBJ2-7; 8 bases match TRBD2. Trimming cost V 6 bases and J 6 bases; bases outside gene matches: 13. The V gene's germline CDR1 is SNHLY and CDR2 FYNNEI. There are 15 residues in the CDR3. In DNA, the CDR3 is TGTGCCAGCAGGAAAGACCTGCGGGGGGCCCTCGAGCAGTACGTC. Translating it yields CASRKDLRGALEQYV.

The sample holds many counts of this clonotype. J is TRBJ2-5 and V is TRBV12-3 or TRBV12-4; D may be TRBD2 (5 bases). The CDR3 is 12 residues long. The V end was cut by 6 bases, the J end by 4 bases, with 9 bases between. The chain's CDR3 is CASSGRVETQYF. CDR3 bases: TGTGCCAGCAGCGGGCGGGTAGAGACCCAGTACTTC.

The genes are TRBV11-2 and TRBJ2-7; TRBD1 agrees at 7 bases. The CDR3 sequence is 15 residues long. V shed 6 bases, J shed 2 bases, and the junction held 10 bases outside the gene matches. Per the germline V gene, CDR1 is SGHAT and CDR2 is FQNNGV. The CDR3 sequence is CASRDIGGTPYEQYF. In DNA, the CDR3 is TGTGCCAGCAGGGACATAGGGGGCACGCCCTACGAGCAGTACTTC.

V and J are TRBV20-1 and TRBJ2-1, with a weak D call TRBD1 (7 bases). Trimming removed 6 bases from V and 1 base from J, with 16 bases in between. This CDR3 has 15 residues. Per the germline V gene, CDR1 is DFQATT and CDR2 is SNEGSKA (reference sequence). CDR3 protein: CSAAGTESSYNEQFF. CDR3 coding DNA: TGCAGTGCGGCGGGGACAGAGTCTTCCTACAATGAGCAGTTCTTC.

This clonotype came up a few times. J is TRBJ1-1 and V is TRBV4-1; D call uncertain. CDR3 length equals 13 residues. The germline V and J ends were trimmed by 0 bases and 3 bases, with 5 bases remaining between them. The germline gives CDR1 MGHRA, CDR2 YSYEKL. The chain's CDR3 is CASSQDPYTEAFF. The CDR3 bases are TGCGCCAGCAGCCAAGATCCCTACACTGAAGCTTTCTTT.

In this sample, this clonotype turned up many times. The chain recombines TRBV29-1 with TRBJ2-1; D is unclear. CDR1 is SQVTM, CDR2 ANQGSEA, per germline. This CDR3 spans 14 amino acids. Deletions cut 0 bases from V and 7 bases from J, with 13 bases between. DNA of the CDR3: TGCAGCGTTGAAGATGCTCTAGTGTGGAATGAGCAGTTCTTC. This encodes CSVEDALVWNEQFF.

V gene TRBV29-1 combines with J gene TRBJ1-2, with D hard to call. This CDR3 spans 13 amino acids. The germline CDR1 and CDR2 sequences are SQVTM and ANQGSEA. Trimming left V 7 bases short and J 2 bases short, with 14 bases between. CDR3 in amino acids: CSEFSPGNYGYTF. Written as DNA, the CDR3 is TGCAGCGAGTTCTCCCCGGGAAACTATGGCTACACCTTC.

This clonotype has a count of ten or more. V is TRBV7-6 and J is TRBJ2-3; tentatively, D is TRBD2 (6 bases). Germline loops: CDR1 SGHVS, CDR2 FNYEAQ. This CDR3 comprises 15 residues. V lost 1 base and J 4 bases, leaving 12 bases between the germline ends. The CDR3 DNA reads TGTGCCAGCAGCTTAGTGGAGGGGCTCGCAGATACGCAGTATTTT. As protein: CASSLVEGLADTQYF.

This clonotype was found many times. J is TRBJ2-1 and V is TRBV6-4, with 8 bases lining up with TRBD2. The germline CDR1 and CDR2 sequences are MRHNA and SNTAGT. The ends lost 0 bases at V and 7 bases at J; junction bases unmatched: 8. The CDR3 runs 16 residues. The CDR3 DNA reads as TGTGCCAGCAGTGACTCTAGCGGGACCAATTTTAATGAGCAGTTCTTC. Protein: CASSDSSGTNFNEQFF.

This clonotype was observed a handful of times. The chain joins TRBV5-1 to TRBJ1-3; 8 bases match TRBD1. V shed 3 bases and J 4 bases; nucleotides not matched to a gene: 3. CDR1 and CDR2 (germline): SGHRS, YFSETQ. The CDR3 contains 14 residues. The CDR3 here is CASSYDRGGNTIYF. The CDR3 DNA reads TGCGCCAGCAGCTACGACAGGGGAGGAAACACCATATATTTT. Variable domain in full (rest from reference TRBV5-1 and TRBJ1-3): KAGVTQTPRYLIKTRGQQVTLSCSPISGHRSVSWYQQTPGQGLQFLFEYFSETQRNKGNFPGRFSGRQFSNSRSEMNVSTLELGDSALYLCASSYDRGGNTIYFGEGSWLTVV.

This clonotype was detected many times. The V and J genes are TRBV4-1 and TRBJ2-1, with 12 bases that match TRBD2. Germline V gene sequence: CDR1 MGHRA, CDR2 YSYEKL. This CDR3 has 19 residues. V was pared by 0 bases and J by 5 bases, with 11 bases of the junction left unmatched. The CDR3 sequence is CASSQERTSGNRRNNEQFF. CDR3 nucleotides: TGCGCCAGCAGCCAAGAGAGGACTAGCGGGAACCGGCGAAACAATGAGCAGTTCTTC.

There are a few counts of this clonotype. The chain carries TRBV4-3 and TRBJ2-7; no firm D call. The CDR3 totals 14 residues. The V gene's germline CDR1 is LGHNA and CDR2 YSLEER. V lost 1 base and J 1 base, leaving 8 bases between the germline ends. CDR3 in DNA: TGCGCCAGCAGCCAAGGGGTGGAGTCCTACGAGCAGTACTTC. Translated: CASSQGVESYEQYF.

This clonotype was seen at least ten times. The chain has TRBV7-3 and TRBJ2-3; D gene uncertain. This CDR3 spans 12 amino acids. V was trimmed by 8 bases and J by 6 bases, leaving 12 bases between them. Germline V gene data show CDR1 as SGHTA and CDR2 as FQGTGA. In nucleotides, the CDR3 is TGTGCCAGCGGGTCCGGAAGGGATACGCAGTATTTT. Residues: CASGSGRDTQYF.

This clonotype was counted many times. The chain carries TRBV5-1 and TRBJ2-2; D is ambiguous. CDR1 and CDR2 (germline): SGHRS, YFSETQ. There are 14 residues in the CDR3. V dropped 2 bases and J dropped 5 bases, with 10 bases sitting between them. CDR3 amino acids: CASSLSVGTGELFF. The CDR3 coding sequence is TGCGCCAGCAGCTTATCGGTTGGGACCGGGGAGCTGTTTTTT. The whole variable domain, remainder taken from reference TRBV5-1 and TRBJ2-2, is KAGVTQTPRYLIKTRGQQVTLSCSPISGHRSVSWYQQTPGQGLQFLFEYFSETQRNKGNFPGRFSGRQFSNSRSEMNVSTLELGDSALYLCASSLSVGTGELFFGEGSRLTVL.